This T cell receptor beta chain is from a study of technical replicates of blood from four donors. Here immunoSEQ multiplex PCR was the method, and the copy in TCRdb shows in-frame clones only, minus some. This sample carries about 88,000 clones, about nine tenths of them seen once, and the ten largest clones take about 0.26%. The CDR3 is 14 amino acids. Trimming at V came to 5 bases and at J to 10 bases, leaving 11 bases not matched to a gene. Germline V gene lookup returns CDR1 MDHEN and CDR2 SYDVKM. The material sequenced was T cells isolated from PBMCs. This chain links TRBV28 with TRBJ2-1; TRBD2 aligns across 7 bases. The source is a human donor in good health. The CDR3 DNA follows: TGTGCCAGCAGTACCTCGGGACTATGGGGGGAGCAGTTCTTC. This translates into CASSTSGLWGEQFF.